The 6 T cell receptor beta chains reported below all come from one sample, sequenced in a study of CD8+CD57+ T cells in acquired aplastic anemia. The sequenced patients had an expansion of CD8+CD57+ cells seen by flow cytometry. Template material for TCR beta VDJ and CDR3 profiling consisted of genomic DNA. Each CDR3 protein gets one entry after TCRdb re-called the reads with MiXCR. The sample consists of under 200,000 distinct CDR3 sequences, roughly 50% of them appearing once. Sequencing was done on a sample of sorted CD4+, CD8+, or CD8+CD57+ T cells (not recorded which) from PBMCs. These receptors all come from a human donor with aplastic anemia.

This clonotype was seen many times. This chain uses TRBV6-5 with TRBJ2-1; the D is unclear. The CDR3 spans 13 residues. Per germline, CDR1 MNHEY and CDR2 SVGAGI. The V end lost 8 bases, the J end lost 3 bases, and 11 bases lay between the germline ends. CDR3 nucleotide sequence: TGTGCCAGCTTATACAGAGACTACAATGAGCAGTTCTTC. Translating it yields CASLYRDYNEQFF.

CDR3 nucleotides: TGTGCCAGCATTAAGGGAGAGACCCAGTACTTC. This codes for CASIKGETQYF. This chain connects TRBV7-9 to TRBJ2-5, with D hard to call. Germline CDR1 and CDR2: SEHNR and FQNEAQ (reference sequence). The CDR3 has 11 residues. V was shortened by 7 bases and J by 4 bases, with 7 bases between the two germline ends.

In this sample, this clonotype turned up a few times. This may be a read error, as it is one base from a much larger clone. The rearrangement uses TRBV5-6 and TRBJ1-2, with 7 bases identical to TRBD1. Germline trimming cut 4 bases from V and 8 bases from J; bases unmatched to any gene: 20. Germline CDR1 reads SGHDT; CDR2 reads YYEEEE. The CDR3 is made up of 17 amino acids. The CDR3 reads CASSVFGTAIGLGGYTF. CDR3 coding DNA: TGTGCCAGCAGCGTATTCGGGACAGCCATAGGCCTAGGAGGCTACACCTTC.

The rearrangement joins TRBV7-8 to TRBJ2-7, with 12 bases lining up with TRBD2. The CDR3 runs 18 residues. Germline-derived CDR1 and CDR2 are SGHVS and FQNEAQ. Trimming cost V 0 bases and J 2 bases; bases outside gene matches: 8. The CDR3 DNA reads TGTGCCAGCAGCTTAGCCCCCAGTACTAGCGGGGGGCCCTACGAGCAGTACTTC. It yields the protein CASSLAPSTSGGPYEQYF.

Points on this clonotype: Germline and junction disagree at one end, which may indicate a read error. The V call is TRBV4-2, the J call TRBJ1-5; TRBD1 aligns across 8 bases. The CDR3 extends over 15 amino acids. Germline V gene lookup returns CDR1 LGHNA and CDR2 YNFKEQ. Written as DNA, the CDR3 is TGTGCCTGCAGCCCCGGACAGGGTAGCAATCAGCCCCAGCATTTT. Amino acid sequence: CACSPGQGSNQPQHF.

The chain is built from TRBV11-2 and TRBJ1-3; TRBD1 aligns across 9 bases. CDR3 size: 19 residues. CDR1 SGHAT and CDR2 FQNNGV come from the germline V gene. V gave up 5 bases and J gave up 2 bases; unmatched junction bases: 16. Here the CDR3 reads CASSKRDRVAGGTGNTIYF. The CDR3 bases are TGTGCCAGCAGCAAACGGGACAGGGTGGCCGGGGGAACTGGAAACACCATATATTTT.